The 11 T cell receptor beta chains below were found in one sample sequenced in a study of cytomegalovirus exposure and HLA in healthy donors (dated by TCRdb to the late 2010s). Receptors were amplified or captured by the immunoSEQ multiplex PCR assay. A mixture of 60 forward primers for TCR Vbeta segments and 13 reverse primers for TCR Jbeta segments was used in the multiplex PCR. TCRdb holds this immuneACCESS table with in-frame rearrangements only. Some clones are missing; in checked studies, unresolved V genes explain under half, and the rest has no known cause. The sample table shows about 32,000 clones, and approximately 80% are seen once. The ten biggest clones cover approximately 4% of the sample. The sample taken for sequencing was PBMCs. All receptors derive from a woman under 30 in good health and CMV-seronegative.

CDR3 sequence reads: CASSQVILETQYF. DNA of the CDR3: TGCGCCAGCAGCCAAGTAATACTCGAGACCCAGTACTTC. J is TRBJ2-5 and V is TRBV4-1; D is unresolved. Germline loops: CDR1 MGHRA, CDR2 YSYEKL. The CDR3 length is 13 residues. The germline V and J ends were trimmed by 1 base and 5 bases, with 8 bases remaining between them.

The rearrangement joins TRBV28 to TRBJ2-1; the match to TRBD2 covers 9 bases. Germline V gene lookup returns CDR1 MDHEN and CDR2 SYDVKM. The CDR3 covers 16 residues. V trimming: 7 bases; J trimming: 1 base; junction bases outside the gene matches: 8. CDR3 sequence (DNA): TGTGCCAGCACCCTCGTAGCGGGAGTGTCCTACAATGAGCAGTTCTTC. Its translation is CASTLVAGVSYNEQFF.

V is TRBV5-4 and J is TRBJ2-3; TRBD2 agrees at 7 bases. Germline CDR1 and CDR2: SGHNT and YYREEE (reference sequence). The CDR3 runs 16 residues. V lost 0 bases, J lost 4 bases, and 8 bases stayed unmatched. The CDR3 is CASSLAPAGKSDTQYF. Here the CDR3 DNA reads TGTGCCAGCAGCTTGGCTCCAGCGGGAAAGTCAGATACGCAGTATTTT.

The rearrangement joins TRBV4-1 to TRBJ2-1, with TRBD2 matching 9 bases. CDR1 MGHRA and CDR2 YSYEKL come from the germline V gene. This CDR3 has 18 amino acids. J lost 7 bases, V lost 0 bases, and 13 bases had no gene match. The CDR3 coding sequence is TGCGCCAGCAGCCAAGAATTGGGTAGCGGGGGATTGGTTAATGAGCAGTTCTTC. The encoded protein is CASSQELGSGGLVNEQFF.

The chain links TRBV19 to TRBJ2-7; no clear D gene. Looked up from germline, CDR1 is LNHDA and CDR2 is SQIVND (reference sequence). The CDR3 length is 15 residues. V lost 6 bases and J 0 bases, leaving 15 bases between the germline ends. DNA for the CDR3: TGTGCCAGTAGATTTCGACAAGACGGCTCCTACGAGCAGTACTTC. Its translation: CASRFRQDGSYEQYF. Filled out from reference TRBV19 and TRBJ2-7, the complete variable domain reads DGGITQSPKYLFRKEGQNVTLSCEQNLNHDAMYWYRQDPGQGLRLIYYSQIVNDFQKGDIAEGYSVSREKKESFPLTVTSAQKNPTAFYLCASRFRQDGSYEQYFGPGTRLTVT.

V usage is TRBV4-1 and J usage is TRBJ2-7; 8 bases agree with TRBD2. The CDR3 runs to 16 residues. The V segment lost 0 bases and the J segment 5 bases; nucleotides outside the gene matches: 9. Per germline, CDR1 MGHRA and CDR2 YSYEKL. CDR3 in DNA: TGCGCCAGCAGCCAAGATGAGACGGGGGGGCTCGACGAGCAGTACTTC. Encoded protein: CASSQDETGGLDEQYF.

The CDR3 DNA reads TGTGCCAGCAGTTTATCCTCCGCTAGCGGGAGAGGCGAGACCCAGTACTTC. It translates to CASSLSSASGRGETQYF. The chain combines TRBV28 with TRBJ2-5, with TRBD2 identical over 10 bases. The ends lost 1 base at V and 5 bases at J; junction bases unmatched: 10. The V gene's germline CDR1 is MDHEN and CDR2 SYDVKM. This CDR3 has 17 residues. Full variable domain (rest looked up from reference TRBV28 and TRBJ2-5): DVKVTQSSRYLVKRTGEKVFLECVQDMDHENMFWYRQDPGLGLRLIYFSYDVKMKEKGDIPEGYSVSREKKERFSLILESASTNQTSMYLCASSLSSASGRGETQYFGPGTRLLVL.

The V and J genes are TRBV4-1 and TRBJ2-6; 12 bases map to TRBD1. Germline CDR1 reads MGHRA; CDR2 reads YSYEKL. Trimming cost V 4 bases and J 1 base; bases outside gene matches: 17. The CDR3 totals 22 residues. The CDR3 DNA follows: TGCGCCAGCAGCCTACACCTTCCTCCGGGACAGGGGGCGCGGTCTGGGGCCAACGTCCTGACTTTC. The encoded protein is CASSLHLPPGQGARSGANVLTF.

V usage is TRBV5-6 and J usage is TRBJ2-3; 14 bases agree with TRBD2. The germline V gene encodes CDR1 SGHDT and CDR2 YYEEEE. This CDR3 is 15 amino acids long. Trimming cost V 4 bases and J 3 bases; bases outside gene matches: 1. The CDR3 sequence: CASSRLAGGTDTQYF. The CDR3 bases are TGTGCCAGCAGCCGACTAGCGGGAGGGACAGATACGCAGTATTTT.

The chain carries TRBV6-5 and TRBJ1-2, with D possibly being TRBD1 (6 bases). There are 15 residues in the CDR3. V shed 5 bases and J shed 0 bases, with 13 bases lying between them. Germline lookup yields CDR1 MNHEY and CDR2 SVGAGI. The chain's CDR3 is CASSQGRQANYGYTF. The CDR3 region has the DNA TGTGCCAGCAGTCAAGGGCGACAGGCTAACTATGGCTACACCTTC.

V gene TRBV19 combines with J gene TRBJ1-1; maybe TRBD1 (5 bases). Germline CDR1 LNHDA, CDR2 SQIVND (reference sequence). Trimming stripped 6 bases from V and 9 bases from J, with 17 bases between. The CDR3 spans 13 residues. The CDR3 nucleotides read TGTGCCAGTAGACAGGTCGCGGGGGATAAAGCTTTCTTT. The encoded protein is CASRQVAGDKAFF.